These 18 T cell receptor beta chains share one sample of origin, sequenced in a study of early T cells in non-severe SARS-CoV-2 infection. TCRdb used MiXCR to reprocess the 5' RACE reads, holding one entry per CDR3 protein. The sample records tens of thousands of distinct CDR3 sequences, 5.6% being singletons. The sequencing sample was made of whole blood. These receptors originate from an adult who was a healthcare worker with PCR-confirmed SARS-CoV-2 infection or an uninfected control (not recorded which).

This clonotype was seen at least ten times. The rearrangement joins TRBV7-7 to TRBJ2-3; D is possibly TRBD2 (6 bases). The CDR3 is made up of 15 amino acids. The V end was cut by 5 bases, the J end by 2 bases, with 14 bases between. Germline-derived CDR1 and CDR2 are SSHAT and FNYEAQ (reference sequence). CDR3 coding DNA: TGTGCCAGCAGCCCCGTCGGGAGCTCCACAGATACGCAGTATTTT. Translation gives CASSPVGSSTDTQYF.

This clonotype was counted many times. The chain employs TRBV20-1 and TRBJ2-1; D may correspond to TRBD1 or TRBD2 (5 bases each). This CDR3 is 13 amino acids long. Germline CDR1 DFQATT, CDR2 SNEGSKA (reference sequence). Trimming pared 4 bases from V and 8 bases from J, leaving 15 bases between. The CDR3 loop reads CSATHLRGDEQFF. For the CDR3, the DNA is TGCAGTGCTACACACCTTAGAGGGGATGAGCAGTTCTTC.

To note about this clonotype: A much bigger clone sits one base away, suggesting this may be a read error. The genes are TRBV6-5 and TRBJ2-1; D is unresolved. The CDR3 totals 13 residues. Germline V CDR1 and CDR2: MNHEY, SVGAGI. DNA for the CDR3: TGTGTCAGCACCAAACCCCCGAAAAATGAGCAGTTCTTC. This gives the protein CVSTKPPKNEQFF.

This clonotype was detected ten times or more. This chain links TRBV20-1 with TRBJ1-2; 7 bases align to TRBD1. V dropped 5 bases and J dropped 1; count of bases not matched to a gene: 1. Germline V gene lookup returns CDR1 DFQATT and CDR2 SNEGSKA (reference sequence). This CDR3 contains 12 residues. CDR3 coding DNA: TGCAGTGCTGGGACAGATAACTATGGCTACACCTTC. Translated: CSAGTDNYGYTF.

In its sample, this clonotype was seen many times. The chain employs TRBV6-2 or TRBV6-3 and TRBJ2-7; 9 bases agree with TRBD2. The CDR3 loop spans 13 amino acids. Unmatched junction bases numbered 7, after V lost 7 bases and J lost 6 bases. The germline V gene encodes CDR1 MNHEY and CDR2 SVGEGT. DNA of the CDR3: TGTGCCAGCACCCTAGCGGGGACCGGCGAGCAGTACTTC. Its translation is CASTLAGTGEQYF.

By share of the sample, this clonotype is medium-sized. CDR3 loop: CAISESHSGANVLTF. The CDR3, as DNA: TGTGCCATCAGTGAGTCACACTCTGGGGCCAACGTCCTGACTTTC. The rearrangement uses TRBV10-3 and TRBJ2-6; D remains unclear. Germline values: CDR1 ENHRY, CDR2 SYGVKD. V lost 0 bases and J 0 bases, leaving 3 bases between the germline ends. The CDR3 is 15 residues long.

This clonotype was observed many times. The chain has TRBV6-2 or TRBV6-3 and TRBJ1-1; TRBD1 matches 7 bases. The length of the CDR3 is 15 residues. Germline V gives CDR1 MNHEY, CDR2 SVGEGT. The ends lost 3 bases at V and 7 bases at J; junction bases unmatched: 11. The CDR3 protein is CASSYQKGARDEAFF. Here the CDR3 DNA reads TGTGCCAGCAGTTATCAAAAGGGGGCACGGGATGAAGCTTTCTTT.

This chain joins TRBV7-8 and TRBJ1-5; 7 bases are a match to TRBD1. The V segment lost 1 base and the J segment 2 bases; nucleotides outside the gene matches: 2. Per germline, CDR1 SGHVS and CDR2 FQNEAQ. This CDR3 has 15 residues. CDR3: CASSLEGGGNQPQHF. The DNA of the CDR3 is TGTGCCAGCAGCTTAGAAGGGGGCGGCAATCAGCCCCAGCATTTT.

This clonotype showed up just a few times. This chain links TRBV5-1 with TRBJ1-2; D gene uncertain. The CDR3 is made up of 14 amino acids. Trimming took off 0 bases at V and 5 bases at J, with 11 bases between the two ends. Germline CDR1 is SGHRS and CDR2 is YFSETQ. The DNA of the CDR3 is TGCGCCAGCAGCTTGGACCGCGTTGGGTATGGCTACACCTTC. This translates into CASSLDRVGYGYTF.

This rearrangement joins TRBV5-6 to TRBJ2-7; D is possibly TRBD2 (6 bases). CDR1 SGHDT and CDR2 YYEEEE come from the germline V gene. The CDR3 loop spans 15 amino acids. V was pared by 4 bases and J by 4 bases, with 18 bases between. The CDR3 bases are TGTGCCAGCAGCAAGGACGGGAGAAACTTATACGAGCAGTACTTC. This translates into CASSKDGRNLYEQYF.

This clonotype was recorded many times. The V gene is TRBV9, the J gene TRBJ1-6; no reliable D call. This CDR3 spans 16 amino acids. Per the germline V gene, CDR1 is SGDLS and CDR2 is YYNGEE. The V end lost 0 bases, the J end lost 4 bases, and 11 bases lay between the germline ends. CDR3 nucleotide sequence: TGTGCCAGCAGCGTAGACCCCACCGGGTATAATTCACCCCTCCACTTT. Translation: CASSVDPTGYNSPLHF. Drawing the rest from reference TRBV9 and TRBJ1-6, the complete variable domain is DSGVTQTPKHLITATGQRVTLRCSPRSGDLSVYWYQQSLDQGLQFLIQYYNGEERAKGNILERFSAQQFPDLHSELNLSSLELGDSALYFCASSVDPTGYNSPLHFGNGTRLTVT.

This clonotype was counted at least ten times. The CDR3 DNA reads as TGTGCCAGCAGCCAAACCCGACTAGGCGAAAAACTGTTTTTT. It specifies CASSQTRLGEKLFF. This chain joins TRBV3-1 and TRBJ1-4; D is unresolved. This CDR3 has 14 amino acids. Germline CDR1 LGHDT, CDR2 YNNKEL (reference sequence). With 2 bases removed from V and 8 bases from J, the gap between germline ends came to 12 bases.

Here the CDR3 reads CASSQLAGATDTQYF. For the CDR3, the DNA is TGTGCCAGCAGCCAACTAGCGGGGGCCACAGATACGCAGTATTTT. The chain has TRBV3-1 and TRBJ2-3; TRBD2 aligns across 10 bases. The CDR3 has 15 residues. V was clipped by 2 bases and J by 2 bases; unmatched bases: 1. CDR1 and CDR2 (germline): LGHDT, YNNKEL (reference sequence).

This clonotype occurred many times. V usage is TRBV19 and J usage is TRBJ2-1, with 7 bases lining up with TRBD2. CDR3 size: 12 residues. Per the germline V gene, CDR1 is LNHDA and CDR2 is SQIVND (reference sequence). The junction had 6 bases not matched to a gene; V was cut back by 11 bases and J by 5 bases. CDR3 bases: TGTGCCGTCCGGGACTACAACAATGAGCAGTTCTTC. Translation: CAVRDYNNEQFF.

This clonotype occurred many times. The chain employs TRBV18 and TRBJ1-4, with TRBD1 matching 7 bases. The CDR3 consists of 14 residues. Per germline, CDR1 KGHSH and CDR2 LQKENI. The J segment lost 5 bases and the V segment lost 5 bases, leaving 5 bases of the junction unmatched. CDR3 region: CASSDLQGNEKLFF. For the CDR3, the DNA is TGTGCCAGCTCAGACCTACAGGGGAATGAAAAACTGTTTTTT. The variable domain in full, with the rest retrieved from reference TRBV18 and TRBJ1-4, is NAGVMQNPRHLVRRRGQEARLRCSPMKGHSHVYWYRQLPEEGLKFMVYLQKENIIDESGMPKERFSAEFPKEGPSILRIQQVVRGDSAAYFCASSDLQGNEKLFFGSGTQLSVL.

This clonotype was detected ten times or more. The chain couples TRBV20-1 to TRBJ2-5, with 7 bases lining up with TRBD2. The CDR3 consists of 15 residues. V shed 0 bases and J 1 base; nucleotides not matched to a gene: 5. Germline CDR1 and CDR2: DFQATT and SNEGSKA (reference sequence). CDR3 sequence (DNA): TGCAGTGCTAGAGATAGTCGGGAGGTCCAAGAGACCCAGTACTTC. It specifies CSARDSREVQETQYF.

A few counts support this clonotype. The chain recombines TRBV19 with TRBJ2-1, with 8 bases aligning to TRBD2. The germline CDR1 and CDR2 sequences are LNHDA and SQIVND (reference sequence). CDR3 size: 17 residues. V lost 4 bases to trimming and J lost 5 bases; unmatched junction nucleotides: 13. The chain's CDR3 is CASSTIAGSRSNNEQFF. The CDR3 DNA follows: TGTGCCAGTAGTACCATAGCGGGATCGAGGAGCAACAATGAGCAGTTCTTC.

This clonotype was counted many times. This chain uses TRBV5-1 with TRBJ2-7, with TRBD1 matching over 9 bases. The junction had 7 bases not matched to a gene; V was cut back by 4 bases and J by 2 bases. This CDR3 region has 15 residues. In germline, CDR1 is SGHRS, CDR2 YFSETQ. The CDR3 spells CASSPDRGRPYEQYF. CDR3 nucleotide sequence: TGCGCCAGCAGCCCGGACAGGGGCCGTCCCTACGAGCAGTACTTC.